The next 9 T cell receptor beta chains were all read from a single sample in a study of early T cells in non-severe SARS-CoV-2 infection. TCRdb ran MiXCR on the 5' RACE reads and lists one entry per CDR3 protein. Of 25,000 to 35,000 distinct CDR3 sequences listed, approximately 5.2% were seen once; the top ten hold roughly 3.6%. Sequences were obtained from whole blood. The receptors derive from an adult who was a healthcare worker with PCR-confirmed SARS-CoV-2 infection or an uninfected control (not recorded which).

This clonotype was seen ten or more times. This sequence joins TRBV10-1 and TRBJ1-1, with a weak D call TRBD1 (6 bases). From germline, CDR1 is WNHNN and CDR2 SYGVQD (reference sequence). This CDR3 is built from 17 residues. The V gene lost 0 bases and the J gene lost 0 bases, with 14 bases spanning the gap. The chain's CDR3 is CASSESQGTPMNTEAFF. CDR3 DNA: TGCGCCAGCAGTGAGTCCCAGGGGACCCCTATGAACACTGAAGCTTTCTTT.

A few counts support this clonotype. The V call is TRBV6-4, the J call TRBJ2-6, with D perhaps matching TRBD1 (5 bases). Germline-derived CDR1 and CDR2 are MRHNA and SNTAGT. The length of the CDR3 is 17 residues. The V end was cut by 4 bases, the J end by 4 bases, with 17 bases between. CDR3 bases: TGTGCCAGCAGTGGCTATAGGGGATTAGGGGGGGCCAACGTCCTGACTTTC. It yields the protein CASSGYRGLGGANVLTF.

This clonotype was seen repeatedly, ten times or more. The chain combines TRBV20-1 with TRBJ2-7; TRBD1 matches at 8 bases. This CDR3 has 13 amino acids. V shed 0 bases and J 7 bases; nucleotides not matched to a gene: 5. Germline CDR1 and CDR2: DFQATT and SNEGSKA (reference sequence). As DNA, the CDR3 is TGCAGTGCTAGAGAGACAGGGACAGGAGAGCAGTACTTC. This sequence encodes CSARETGTGEQYF.

This clonotype was observed at least ten times. This chain links TRBV6-2 or TRBV6-3 with TRBJ1-3, with D uncertain. The CDR3 consists of 14 residues. V was clipped by 6 bases and J by 0 bases, with 9 bases between them. Germline V gene data show CDR1 as MNHEY and CDR2 as SVGEGT. The CDR3, as DNA: TGTGCCAGCAGCTCACAGTTCTCTGGAAACACCATATATTTT. It is translated as CASSSQFSGNTIYF.

This clonotype has only a few counts. This chain uses TRBV2 with TRBJ1-2; D unclear. Germline V CDR1 and CDR2: SNHLY, FYNNEI. This CDR3 contains 15 residues. Trimming stripped 5 bases from V and 4 bases from J, with 17 bases between. The CDR3: CASSLKGSTFYGYTF. The CDR3 coding sequence is TGTGCCAGCAGTCTAAAGGGCAGTACTTTCTATGGCTACACCTTC.

In this sample, this clonotype turned up many times. The chain employs TRBV7-8 and TRBJ2-1; D ambiguous. The V gene lost 2 bases and the J gene lost 5 bases, with 1 base spanning the gap. CDR1 is SGHVS and CDR2 is FQNEAQ in the germline V gene. The CDR3 is 11 residues long. CDR3 sequence (DNA): TGTGCCAGCAGCTTAAACAATGAGCAGTTCTTC. Its protein is CASSLNNEQFF. The whole variable domain, filled in from reference TRBV7-8 and TRBJ2-1, reads GAGVSQSPRYKVAKRGQDVALRCDPISGHVSLFWYQQALGQGPEFLTYFQNEAQLDKSGLPSDRFFAERPEGSVSTLKIQRTQQEDSAVYLCASSLNNEQFFGPGTRLTVL.

This clonotype has a handful of counts. The gene calls are TRBV12-3 or TRBV12-4 and TRBJ2-7, with 7 bases that match TRBD2. This CDR3 has 14 residues. The V segment lost 5 bases and the J segment 3 bases; nucleotides outside the gene matches: 7. Here the CDR3 reads CASSPAGMNYEQYF. The CDR3, as DNA: TGTGCCAGCAGTCCAGCGGGAATGAACTACGAGCAGTACTTC.

This clonotype has a count of ten or more. This rearrangement joins TRBV7-6 to TRBJ2-5; TRBD2 is a possible D gene (6 bases). Germline loops: CDR1 SGHVS, CDR2 FNYEAQ. Trimming pared 5 bases from V and 5 bases from J, leaving 15 bases between. The CDR3 length is 14 residues. The CDR3 region is CASSMGAGRETQYF. The CDR3 DNA sequence: TGTGCCAGCAGCATGGGAGCAGGGAGGGAGACCCAGTACTTC.

This clonotype has more than one count but fewer than ten. V is TRBV7-9 and J is TRBJ2-1; D is undetermined. The CDR3 contains 14 residues. V was cut by 3 bases and J by 3 bases, with 9 bases left in between. Germline CDR1 and CDR2: SEHNR and FQNEAQ (reference sequence). CDR3 coding DNA: TGTGCCAGCAGCTTCTCCCTCCACTACAATGAGCAGTTCTTC. Residues: CASSFSLHYNEQFF. The full variable domain, completed using reference TRBV7-9 and TRBJ2-1, is DTGVSQNPRHKITKRGQNVTFRCDPISEHNRLYWYRQTLGQGPEFLTYFQNEAQLEKSRLLSDRFSAERPKGSFSTLEIQRTEQGDSAMYLCASSFSLHYNEQFFGPGTRLTVL.